These 9 T cell receptor beta chains came from one sample sequenced in a study of identical twins. MiXCR, run by TCRdb on the 5' RACE reads, gives a single entry per CDR3 protein. The profile shows about 660,000 distinct CDR3 sequences, over 8.5% of them singletons. In addition, the sample was reused for a study of yellow fever vaccine responses in identical twins.

The sample consisted of PBMCs. The source of these receptors is a woman aged 18-30 years in good health.

This CDR3 reads CASSQMGGTNTGELFF. In DNA form, the CDR3 reads TGCGCCAGCAGTCAAATGGGAGGGACGAACACCGGGGAGCTGTTTTTT. This chain uses TRBV5-1 with TRBJ2-2, with 7 bases fitting TRBD2. After removal of 5 bases from V and 0 bases from J, the junction contained 7 bases not matched to a gene. Germline CDR1 and CDR2: SGHRS and YFSETQ. The CDR3 has 16 amino acids.

This clonotype has a handful of counts. The rearrangement joins TRBV7-9 to TRBJ2-3; TRBD2 matches 13 bases. Trimming at V came to 2 bases and at J to 5 bases, leaving 7 bases not matched to a gene. This CDR3 is built from 17 residues. CDR1 and CDR2 from the germline V gene are SEHNR and FQNEAQ (reference sequence). The CDR3 reads CASSLLGLAGEVDTQYF. For the CDR3, the DNA is TGTGCCAGCAGCTTACTTGGACTAGCGGGAGAAGTAGATACGCAGTATTTT.

This clonotype was picked up a small number of times. This sequence joins TRBV12-5 and TRBJ2-7, with D hard to call. CDR1 and CDR2 from the germline V gene are LGHNT and FRNRAP. The CDR3 runs 17 residues. V lost 0 bases and J 4 bases, leaving 19 bases between the germline ends. The CDR3 sequence is CASGLVNNTATPYEQYF. The CDR3 DNA reads as TGTGCTAGTGGTTTGGTAAATAATACCGCAACTCCGTACGAGCAGTACTTC.

This chain uses TRBV2 with TRBJ2-1; 9 bases align to TRBD1. J gave up 6 bases and V 0 bases, and 9 bases lay outside the gene matches. The germline V gene has CDR1 SNHLY and CDR2 FYNNEI. CDR3 size: 17 residues. The CDR3 here is CASSEAFSGQGFNEQFF. The CDR3 DNA is TGTGCCAGCAGTGAAGCGTTTTCGGGACAGGGTTTCAATGAGCAGTTCTTC. The full variable domain, completed using reference TRBV2 and TRBJ2-1, is EPEVTQTPSHQVTQMGQEVILRCVPISNHLYFYWYRQILGQKVEFLVSFYNNEISEKSEIFDDQFSVERPDGSNFTLKIRSTKLEDSAMYFCASSEAFSGQGFNEQFFGPGTRLTVL.

V gene TRBV7-2 combines with J gene TRBJ2-2, with 14 positions matching TRBD2. The CDR3 covers 17 residues. Germline V CDR1 and CDR2: SGHTA, FQGNSA. J gave up 7 bases and V 2 bases, and 6 bases lay outside the gene matches. DNA for the CDR3: TGTGCCAGCAGCTTAAGGGGACTAGCGGGAGAGGTCGGGGAGCTGTTTTTT. This gives the protein CASSLRGLAGEVGELFF.

The chain is built from TRBV7-3 and TRBJ2-5; tentative D call: TRBD1 (5 bases). The germline CDR1 and CDR2 sequences are SGHTA and FQGTGA. Trimming left V 2 bases short and J 4 bases short, with 14 bases between. The CDR3 length is 15 residues. DNA for the CDR3: TGTGCCAGCAGCTTACAAGGGGCAGGAGCAGAGACCCAGTACTTC. Translation gives CASSLQGAGAETQYF.

The chain uses TRBV13 and TRBJ2-1; the D gene could be TRBD1 or TRBD2 (6 bases each). There are 15 residues in the CDR3. Germline lookup yields CDR1 PRHDT and CDR2 FYEKMQ (reference sequence). The germline V and J ends were trimmed by 0 bases and 8 bases, with 14 bases remaining between them. The CDR3: CASSLGVDSGYEQFF. In DNA, the CDR3 is TGTGCCAGCAGCTTAGGGGTGGACAGCGGGTATGAGCAGTTCTTC. The full variable domain, rest sourced from reference TRBV13 and TRBJ2-1, is AAGVIQSPRHLIKEKRETATLKCYPIPRHDTVYWYQQGPGQDPQFLISFYEKMQSDKGSIPDRFSAQQFSDYHSELNMSSLELGDSALYFCASSLGVDSGYEQFFGPGTRLTVL.

This clonotype was observed at least ten times. V is TRBV12-3 or TRBV12-4 and J is TRBJ2-1; 8 nucleotides match TRBD1. The CDR3 sequence is 17 residues long. V shed 5 bases, J shed 0 bases, and the junction held 9 bases outside the gene matches. CDR3 coding DNA: TGTGCCAGCAGTCTCCCCGGGGACAGGAGCTCCTACAATGAGCAGTTCTTC. Its protein product is CASSLPGDRSSYNEQFF.

This clonotype was observed many times. The rearrangement joins TRBV28 to TRBJ2-2; the D is unclear. Germline V lookup: CDR1 MDHEN, CDR2 SYDVKM. The CDR3 runs 15 residues. The V gene lost 10 bases and the J gene lost 0 bases, with 15 bases spanning the gap. The CDR3 protein is CAICRAQTNTGELFF. The CDR3 DNA follows: TGTGCCATTTGCCGGGCACAGACGAACACCGGGGAGCTGTTTTTT.